This T cell receptor (beta chain) is drawn from a study of blood T cell repertoires in COVID-19. For the study at large: Spain, Italy and the United States supplied samples that represented acute and convalescent COVID-19. Nucleic acid was either cDNA or gDNA, and it came from T cells, B-cell-depleted T cells, or PBMCs.

In the source study's methods: Estimates of nucleated cell counts were drawn from the amplification of reference gene primers. The repertoire was sequenced with immunoSEQ multiplex PCR; TCRdb's copy has only in-frame clones and lacks some. Clone size and V and J calls were adopted from that table, with D and trimming inferred from the DNA. The sample lists over 250,000 clones, approximately 83% occurring once. CDR1 LNHDA and CDR2 SQIVND come from the germline V gene (reference sequence). V dropped 5 bases and J dropped 0 bases, with 11 bases sitting between them. The CDR3 is 14 amino acids. This chain links TRBV19 with TRBJ2-7; the D is unclear. Sequencing was carried out using peripheral blood. This TCR was sampled from a woman between 50 and 59 years old who had recovered from COVID-19. CDR3 coding DNA: TGTGCCAGTAGTCCCAGGCTAAGCTCCTACGAGCAGTACTTC. Protein product: CASSPRLSSYEQYF.